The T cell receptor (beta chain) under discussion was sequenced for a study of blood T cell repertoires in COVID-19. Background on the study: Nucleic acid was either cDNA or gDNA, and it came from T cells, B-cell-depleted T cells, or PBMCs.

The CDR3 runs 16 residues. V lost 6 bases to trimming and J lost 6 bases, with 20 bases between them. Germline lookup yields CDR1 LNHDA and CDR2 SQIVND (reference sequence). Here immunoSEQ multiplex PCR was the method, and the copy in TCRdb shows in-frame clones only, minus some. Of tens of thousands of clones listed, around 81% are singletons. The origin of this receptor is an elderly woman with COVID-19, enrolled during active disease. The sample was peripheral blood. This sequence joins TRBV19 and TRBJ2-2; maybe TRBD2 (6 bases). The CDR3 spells CASRTSGGIGSGELFF. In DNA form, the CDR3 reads TGTGCCAGTAGGACCTCTGGCGGGATAGGGTCCGGGGAGCTGTTTTTT.